This T cell receptor (beta chain) is drawn from a study of cytomegalovirus exposure and HLA in healthy donors. Study background: It was reported in a later analysis that the same platform had been used for the 110 or so validation repertoires as for the 550 to 700 first-cohort repertoires.

Trimming cost V 5 bases and J 4 bases; bases outside gene matches: 5. The CDR3 length is 15 residues. The germline V gene has CDR1 SGHNT and CDR2 YENEEA. About this clone itself: The antigen is unknown.

General study findings and limits: Rare TCR sequences predominated, though certain public TCRs were found in many donors. Accounts indicate the classifier identified cytomegalovirus status with strong specificity and sensitivity.

The donors were part of the validation cohort of roughly 110 subjects. That cohort was separate from the first cohort, which comprised 670 or so subjects. Produced via immunoSEQ multiplex PCR; TCRdb's table is partial and in-frame only. This sample carries about 130,000 clones, 90% of them seen once, and the ten largest clones take roughly 6.7%. Sequences were obtained from PBMCs. The clonotype originates from a woman aged 30 to 39 in good health and CMV-seropositive. V gene TRBV11-3 combines with J gene TRBJ2-2, with 9 bases matching TRBD1. The CDR3 spells CASSPSTGGTGELFF. For the CDR3, the DNA is TGTGCCAGCAGCCCTTCGACAGGGGGCACCGGGGAGCTGTTTTTT.